One and the same sample provided the 28 T cell receptor beta chains below, sequenced in a study of cytomegalovirus exposure and HLA in healthy donors. PCR employed 60 Vbeta and 13 Jbeta primers. The repertoire was sequenced with immunoSEQ multiplex PCR; TCRdb's copy has only in-frame clones and lacks some. The sample holds around 94,000 clones; approximately 80% are singletons and the top ten take about a tenth. The specimen was PBMCs. These receptor sequences come from a human donor in good health.

V usage is TRBV7-3 and J usage is TRBJ2-1, with 13 positions matching TRBD2. Germline V CDR1 and CDR2: SGHTA, FQGTGA. The junction had 6 bases not matched to a gene; V was cut back by 4 bases and J by 6 bases. The CDR3 extends over 16 amino acids. The CDR3 nucleotides read TGTGCCAGCAGCTCGACTAGCGGGGGGCCGGGCAATGAGCAGTTCTTC. It translates to CASSSTSGGPGNEQFF. The entire variable domain, with the rest obtained from reference TRBV7-3 and TRBJ2-1, is as follows: GAGVSQTPSNKVTEKGKYVELRCDPISGHTALYWYRQSLGQGPEFLIYFQGTGAADDSGLPNDRFFAVRPEGSVSTLKIQRTERGDSAVYLCASSSTSGGPGNEQFFGPGTRLTVL.

CDR3: CASSLGGGSLNQPQHF. In DNA, the CDR3 is TGTGCCAGCAGCTTAGGGGGGGGCTCCCTCAATCAGCCCCAGCATTTT. This rearrangement joins TRBV7-2 to TRBJ1-5; TRBD1 is a possible D gene (6 bases). Between the trimmed V and J ends, which lost 1 base and 3 bases, there was a span of 13 bases. Germline CDR1 is SGHTA and CDR2 is FQGNSA. This CDR3 is 16 amino acids long.

With regard to this clone: The sample carries other DNA sequences with the same CDR3. The CDR3 sequence is CATSRDRGSGNTIYF. The CDR3 region has the DNA TGTGCCACCAGCAGGGATAGGGGGTCAGGAAACACCATATATTTT. This rearrangement joins TRBV15 to TRBJ1-3; D may be TRBD1 (6 bases). Germline CDR1 LNHNV, CDR2 YYDKDF (reference sequence). V was trimmed by 3 bases and J by 4 bases, leaving 13 bases between them. The CDR3 totals 15 residues.

The V and J genes are TRBV6-5 and TRBJ2-1; D possibly corresponds to TRBD1 (6 bases). Between the trimmed V and J ends, which lost 2 bases and 5 bases, there was a span of 7 bases. CDR1 is MNHEY, CDR2 SVGAGI, per germline. This CDR3 has 13 residues. The CDR3, as DNA: TGTGCCAGCAGTTACGGACAGAACAATGAGCAGTTCTTC. Translated: CASSYGQNNEQFF.

V is TRBV9 and J is TRBJ1-3; 7 bases match TRBD1. V trimming: 0 bases; J trimming: 0 bases; junction bases outside the gene matches: 9. CDR3 length: 18 amino acids. Germline-derived CDR1 and CDR2 are SGDLS and YYNGEE. DNA for the CDR3: TGTGCCAGCAGCGTAGGACAGGGACGCCTCCTCTCTGGAAACACCATATATTTT. It specifies CASSVGQGRLLSGNTIYF. Drawing the rest from reference TRBV9 and TRBJ1-3, the complete variable domain is DSGVTQTPKHLITATGQRVTLRCSPRSGDLSVYWYQQSLDQGLQFLIQYYNGEERAKGNILERFSAQQFPDLHSELNLSSLELGDSALYFCASSVGQGRLLSGNTIYFGEGSWLTVV.

The chain recombines TRBV29-1 with TRBJ1-4; D perhaps matches TRBD1 (5 bases). The CDR3 contains 14 residues. Trimming removed 6 bases from V and 0 bases from J, with 11 bases in between. The V gene's germline CDR1 is SQVTM and CDR2 ANQGSEA. The CDR3 bases are TGCAGCGTCCTGCCAGGGTCAACTAATGAAAAACTGTTTTTT. Translated: CSVLPGSTNEKLFF.

The chain uses TRBV7-9 and TRBJ2-5, with TRBD2 matching over 16 bases. This CDR3 is built from 16 residues. CDR1 is SEHNR, CDR2 FQNEAQ, per germline (reference sequence). Trimming at V came to 5 bases and at J to 4 bases, leaving 4 bases not matched to a gene. CDR3 coding DNA: TGTGCCAGCAGCGCGGGACTAGCGGGGGGGGGAGAGACCCAGTACTTC. This encodes CASSAGLAGGGETQYF.

J is TRBJ2-7 and V is TRBV7-3; possible D gene TRBD2, 6 bases. Germline V gene data show CDR1 as SGHTA and CDR2 as FQGTGA. CDR3 length: 15 residues. Trimming took off 2 bases at V and 5 bases at J, with 16 bases between the two ends. The CDR3 region has the DNA TGTGCCAGCAGCTTATTCCTAGGAGGGCCCAACGAGCAGTACTTC. This sequence encodes CASSLFLGGPNEQYF.

In its sample, this clone was seen once. This chain links TRBV9 with TRBJ2-7; TRBD1 might be the D (7 bases). Germline V lookup: CDR1 SGDLS, CDR2 YYNGEE. Trimming shortened V by 0 bases and J by 1 base, and 14 bases separated the two germline ends. This CDR3 is 16 amino acids long. The CDR3 DNA follows: TGTGCCAGCAGCGTAGCGGGGTCAGGGGGGTCCTACGAGCAGTACTTC. Encoded protein: CASSVAGSGGSYEQYF.

J is TRBJ2-3 and V is TRBV18; a possible D gene is TRBD2 (7 bases). The CDR3 sequence is 15 residues long. Trimming pared 4 bases from V and 2 bases from J, leaving 13 bases between. Germline assignment: CDR1 KGHSH and CDR2 LQKENI. CDR3 sequence: CASSRRGADTDTQYF. In DNA, the CDR3 is TGTGCCAGCTCACGTCGGGGGGCCGACACAGATACGCAGTATTTT.

This chain joins TRBV11-3 and TRBJ2-3, with unresolved D. Trimming stripped 5 bases from V and 2 bases from J, with 8 bases between. The CDR3 consists of 13 residues. CDR1 SGHNT and CDR2 YENEEA come from the germline V gene. The CDR3, as DNA: TGTGCCAGCAGCGAGCGTAACACAGATACGCAGTATTTT. As protein: CASSERNTDTQYF.

The chain links TRBV2 to TRBJ2-5; 10 nucleotides match TRBD2. Germline trimming cut 6 bases from V and 0 bases from J; bases unmatched to any gene: 7. Germline CDR1 SNHLY, CDR2 FYNNEI. This CDR3 comprises 16 residues. The DNA of the CDR3 is TGTGCCAGCAGAGACTCTAGCGGGAGCTACCAAGAGACCCAGTACTTC. It encodes CASRDSSGSYQETQYF.

This clone was seen once. V is TRBV6-6 and J is TRBJ2-7, with TRBD2 as a possible D gene (5 bases). CDR3 length equals 14 residues. Trimming pared 6 bases from V and 6 bases from J, leaving 18 bases between. Germline V gene data show CDR1 as MNHNY and CDR2 as SVGAGI (reference sequence). This CDR3 reads CASSALGGPSEQYF. CDR3 bases: TGTGCCAGCAGCGCCCTAGGAGGCCCCTCCGAGCAGTACTTC.

The chain uses TRBV9 and TRBJ2-3; TRBD1 agrees at 9 bases. This CDR3 is 14 amino acids long. CDR1 and CDR2 (germline): SGDLS, YYNGEE. The junction had 0 bases not matched to a gene; V was cut back by 0 bases and J by 4 bases. The CDR3 DNA reads as TGTGCCAGCAGCGTAGGACAGGGGGCAGATACGCAGTATTTT. It translates to CASSVGQGADTQYF.

This rearrangement joins TRBV21-1 to TRBJ2-7; the table's D gene call, TRBD1, was not cross checked with the DNA. TRBV21-1 is termed a pseudogene. CDR3 length equals 12 residues. In DNA form, the CDR3 reads TGTGCCAGCAGCCACCAGGCTGGGGAGCAGTACTTC. It specifies CASSHQAGEQYF.

The chain combines TRBV14 with TRBJ1-1; 12 nucleotides match TRBD1. Germline CDR1 and CDR2: SGHDN and FVKESK. This CDR3 comprises 16 residues. V gave up 1 base and J gave up 10 bases; unmatched junction bases: 10. CDR3 in DNA: TGTGCCAGCAGCCAAGGACGGGACAGGGGGCGAATAAGAGCTTTCTTT. Protein sequence: CASSQGRDRGRIRAFF.

CDR3 region: CASSQGDRGRIYEQYF. For the CDR3, the DNA is TGCGCCAGCAGCCAAGGTGACAGGGGGCGTATCTACGAGCAGTACTTC. This chain connects TRBV4-1 to TRBJ2-7; 10 bases map to TRBD1. V lost 1 base, J lost 3 bases, and 6 bases stayed unmatched. The CDR3 extends over 16 amino acids. From germline, CDR1 is MGHRA and CDR2 YSYEKL.

This chain connects TRBV18 to TRBJ1-5; possibly TRBD1 for D (6 bases). This CDR3 comprises 15 residues. Germline values: CDR1 KGHSH, CDR2 LQKENI. V gave up 5 bases and J gave up 7 bases, with 18 bases separating them. The DNA of the CDR3 is TGTGCCAGCTCAATCGACCAGGGGTTCGGGCAGCCCCAGCATTTT. As protein: CASSIDQGFGQPQHF. The whole variable domain, filled in from reference TRBV18 and TRBJ1-5, reads NAGVMQNPRHLVRRRGQEARLRCSPMKGHSHVYWYRQLPEEGLKFMVYLQKENIIDESGMPKERFSAEFPKEGPSILRIQQVVRGDSAAYFCASSIDQGFGQPQHFGDGTRLSIL.

The chain couples TRBV9 to TRBJ2-1; no clear D. This CDR3 spans 15 amino acids. The germline V gene encodes CDR1 SGDLS and CDR2 YYNGEE. Trimming removed 0 bases at V and 6 bases at J, with 13 bases between. DNA of the CDR3: TGTGCCAGCAGCGTAGGTGGCAACCGTGGCAATGAGCAGTTCTTC. It specifies CASSVGGNRGNEQFF.

J is TRBJ2-2 and V is TRBV7-6; 9 nucleotides line up with TRBD1. Germline V gives CDR1 SGHVS, CDR2 FNYEAQ. Trimming took 6 bases from V and 3 from J; bases not matched to a gene: 8. The CDR3 is 16 amino acids. The CDR3 here is CASSQTGTGYTGELFF. CDR3 DNA sequence: TGTGCCAGCAGTCAAACCGGGACAGGGTACACCGGGGAGCTGTTTTTT.

The V gene is TRBV19, the J gene TRBJ2-7; D gene uncertain. The CDR3 loop spans 12 amino acids. CDR1 and CDR2 (germline): LNHDA, SQIVND (reference sequence). The V gene lost 5 bases and the J gene lost 3 bases, with 8 bases spanning the gap. The CDR3 is CASSLNSYEQYF. CDR3 nucleotide sequence: TGTGCCAGTAGTTTGAACAGCTACGAGCAGTACTTC.

The V and J genes are TRBV14 and TRBJ1-1, with D unresolved. The ends were cut back, 1 base at V and 0 bases at J, with 6 bases in the middle. Germline V gives CDR1 SGHDN, CDR2 FVKESK. This CDR3 comprises 14 residues. CDR3 protein: CASSQVIVNTEAFF. The CDR3 DNA reads TGTGCCAGCAGCCAAGTAATCGTGAACACTGAAGCTTTCTTT.

This clone was picked up one time. V is TRBV19 and J is TRBJ1-1; D is unresolved. This CDR3 spans 13 amino acids. V was shortened by 3 bases and J by 5 bases, with 10 bases between the two germline ends. Germline loops: CDR1 LNHDA, CDR2 SQIVND (reference sequence). CDR3 coding DNA: TGTGCCAGTAGTATCTCCGCGAGTACTGAAGCTTTCTTT. Amino acid sequence: CASSISASTEAFF. The entire variable domain, with the rest obtained from reference TRBV19 and TRBJ1-1, is as follows: DGGITQSPKYLFRKEGQNVTLSCEQNLNHDAMYWYRQDPGQGLRLIYYSQIVNDFQKGDIAEGYSVSREKKESFPLTVTSAQKNPTAFYLCASSISASTEAFFGQGTRLTVV.

The chain combines TRBV25-1 with TRBJ1-1, with 8 nucleotides matching TRBD1. CDR1 and CDR2 (germline): MGHDK, SYGVNS. This CDR3 comprises 14 residues. The junction had 4 bases not matched to a gene; V was cut back by 7 bases and J by 0 bases. CDR3 residues: CASTRTGLNTEAFF. The CDR3 DNA is TGTGCCAGCACCCGGACAGGGTTGAACACTGAAGCTTTCTTT.

The V gene is TRBV15, the J gene TRBJ2-7; D call uncertain. The germline CDR1 and CDR2 sequences are LNHNV and YYDKDF (reference sequence). The CDR3 runs 15 residues. V lost 0 bases and J lost 3, with 12 bases in between. CDR3 DNA: TGTGCCACCAGCAGAGATCGAGTCGGTCTCTACGAGCAGTACTTC. Its translation: CATSRDRVGLYEQYF.

V is TRBV21-1 and J is TRBJ2-7; TRBD1, the D gene given by the table, was not confirmed from the DNA. TRBV21-1 is marked as a pseudogene. The CDR3 sequence is 20 residues long. CDR3 residues: CASSKALLRAKGDGGYEQYF. In DNA form, the CDR3 reads TGTGCCAGCAGCAAAGCGCTTTTAAGGGCTAAGGGGGACGGCGGCTACGAGCAGTACTTC.

The chain couples TRBV11-2 to TRBJ2-7; 7 positions match TRBD2. V lost 7 bases to trimming and J lost 3 bases; unmatched junction nucleotides: 15. CDR3 length: 16 residues. Germline lookup yields CDR1 SGHAT and CDR2 FQNNGV. CDR3: CASTPPRVAGLYEQYF. The CDR3 nucleotides read TGTGCCAGCACCCCACCACGGGTAGCGGGCCTCTACGAGCAGTACTTC.

This sequence joins TRBV5-1 and TRBJ1-1, with 10 bases that match TRBD1. With 0 bases clipped from V and 6 bases from J, the junction kept 5 bases outside the gene matches. Germline V gene data show CDR1 as SGHRS and CDR2 as YFSETQ. This CDR3 is 15 amino acids long. The CDR3 reads CASSLEGQGMAEAFF. As DNA, the CDR3 is TGCGCCAGCAGCTTGGAGGGACAGGGGATGGCTGAAGCTTTCTTT.